Included here is one T cell receptor (beta chain) sequence, with context. The table lists this clonotype with a few counts. This clone's antigen is unknown. No much larger clone is present one base from it, and per-base qualities are unavailable. These data belong to a study of identical twins (dated by TCRdb to 2016 to 2017). Study-wide context: The study deep-sequenced TCR alpha and beta repertoires from monozygotic twins, unrelated adults of various ages and cord blood to test whether fetal clonotypes persist. Replicate twin experiments were performed at different times using different library preparation protocols to rule out contamination.

Every donor was a healthy Caucasian. Broader findings and caveats from the paper: In monozygotic twins, out-of-frame TCR alpha sharing was systematically underestimated by recombination models, although the models agreed with sharing between unrelated individuals. Fewer insertions were carried by abundant cord blood beta clonotypes; a weaker similar trend was observed in young adult naive repertoires, while no such trend was observed in memory repertoires. A weaker excess of twin sharing was found in beta out-of-frame sequences because the signal-to-noise ratio was lowered by fewer shared sequences. Zero-insertion analyses could be partly confounded by invariant T cells such as MAIT and iNKT, although diverse VJ usage argued against such confounding for most clonotypes. Out-of-frame TCR alpha sequences shared between twins showed an excess of low generation-probability sequences compared with coincidental sharing between unrelated individuals. Conclusions relied on cross-sectional statistical analysis, since the same donors could not be followed over many years.

Library construction relied on 5' RACE. TCRdb names Illumina HiSeq 2000 as the instrument used. A universal primer binding site was added through template switching, and the final cDNA carried a unique molecular identifier so that TCR cDNA molecules could be counted accurately. First-strand cDNA for TCR alpha and beta chains was synthesized from specific primers in the conserved constant-segment region. To control for contamination, each cDNA library was double barcoded with a SMART-Mk sample barcode plus Illumina barcodes. TruSeq adapter sequences along with Illumina sample barcodes were introduced in two successive PCR steps. TCR alpha and beta cDNA libraries were sequenced on the Illumina HiSeq platform with custom primers. As for the original processing: Raw reads were processed with MiGEC to extract unique molecular identifiers, and MiXCR was used to determine CDR3 positions. For each individual, recombination models were inferred using an EM algorithm with the repgenHMM and IGoR tools. The tcR package in R was used for shared clonotype analysis, with sharing normalized by the product of cloneset sizes. To study raw recombination free of thymic and clonal selection effects, out-of-frame nonproductive sequences were analyzed. In TCRdb, the public reads were trimmed at Q25 with fastp and aligned with MiXCR, with productive beta chains retained. Under each unique CDR3 protein, matching rows form one entry showing the most common genes and DNA. It is TCRdb's table, rather than the study itself, that gives the V and J calls and clone size. The sample table lists 1,800,000 or so distinct CDR3 sequences, less than 35% of them with a count of one. The top ten clonotypes cover less than 0.35% of the sample.

A distance of 16 bases separates the germline ends of V and J, which lose 2 bases and 0 bases respectively. Taken from the germline V gene, the CDR1 and CDR2 loops are SGHRS and YFSETQ. Spanning cysteine to phenylalanine, the CDR3 consists of 17 amino acids. The retained sequence is limited to the CDR3, 51 bases, with the frame set at the first base. This sequence originates from a newborn girl in good health. The chain employs TRBV5-1 and TRBJ2-3, and TRBD2 may be the D gene, going by 7 matching bases. Sample: cord blood. CDR3 reads: CASSFRGLRPSTDTQYF. The nucleotide sequence is given as TGCGCCAGCAGCTTCAGGGGACTAAGGCCTAGCACAGATACGCAGTATTTT.